The T cell receptor beta chain described here comes from a study of T cell changes during pregnancy in multiple sclerosis. Sequencing was performed with immunoSEQ multiplex PCR; in TCRdb, only in-frame clones are kept and a portion is missing. The sample has roughly 85,000 clones, roughly 92% seen once. Sequenced material: peripheral blood, taken in the first trimester of pregnancy. The receptor was derived from a female donor with multiple sclerosis, enrolled in a pregnancy study.

CDR3 bases: TGTGCCAGCAGCTCCGGGGAGAGGGCCTATGGCTACACCTTC. This translates into CASSSGERAYGYTF. The J gene is TRBJ1-2, the V gene TRBV7-8, with D uncertain. This CDR3 is built from 14 residues. Trimming pared 4 bases from V and 4 bases from J, leaving 13 bases between. The germline V gene encodes CDR1 SGHVS and CDR2 FQNEAQ.